This record covers a single T cell receptor beta chain. Trimming removed 2 bases at V and 1 base at J, with 8 bases between. This CDR3 comprises 15 residues. Germline lookup yields CDR1 SGHTA and CDR2 FQGTGA. Uncontrolled infection, other autoimmune disease, pregnancy and lactation each barred patients from inclusion. Clinical symptoms, serum thyroxine and TRAb, thyroid ultrasound and orbital computed tomography together formed the diagnostic basis. Each 10 ml fresh peripheral blood draw supplied the PBMCs. Amplification of TCR beta CDR3 regions was performed using RNA transcripts as template. First-round RT-PCR of the TCR CDR3 relied on the HTBI primer set. MiXCR, run by TCRdb on the multiplex PCR reads, gives a single entry per CDR3 protein. This sample has roughly 580,000 distinct CDR3 sequences, with around 13% found just once. The data were obtained in a study of T cells in Graves' hyperthyroidism and ophthalmopathy.

The clonotype comes from a woman aged 30 to 39 with Graves' hyperthyroidism that later progressed to Graves' ophthalmopathy. Sequenced sample: blood. The chain uses TRBV7-3 and TRBJ2-2, with D uncertain. CDR3: CASSLQAQNTGELFF. The DNA of the CDR3 is TGTGCCAGCAGCTTACAGGCACAGAACACCGGGGAGCTGTTTTTT.